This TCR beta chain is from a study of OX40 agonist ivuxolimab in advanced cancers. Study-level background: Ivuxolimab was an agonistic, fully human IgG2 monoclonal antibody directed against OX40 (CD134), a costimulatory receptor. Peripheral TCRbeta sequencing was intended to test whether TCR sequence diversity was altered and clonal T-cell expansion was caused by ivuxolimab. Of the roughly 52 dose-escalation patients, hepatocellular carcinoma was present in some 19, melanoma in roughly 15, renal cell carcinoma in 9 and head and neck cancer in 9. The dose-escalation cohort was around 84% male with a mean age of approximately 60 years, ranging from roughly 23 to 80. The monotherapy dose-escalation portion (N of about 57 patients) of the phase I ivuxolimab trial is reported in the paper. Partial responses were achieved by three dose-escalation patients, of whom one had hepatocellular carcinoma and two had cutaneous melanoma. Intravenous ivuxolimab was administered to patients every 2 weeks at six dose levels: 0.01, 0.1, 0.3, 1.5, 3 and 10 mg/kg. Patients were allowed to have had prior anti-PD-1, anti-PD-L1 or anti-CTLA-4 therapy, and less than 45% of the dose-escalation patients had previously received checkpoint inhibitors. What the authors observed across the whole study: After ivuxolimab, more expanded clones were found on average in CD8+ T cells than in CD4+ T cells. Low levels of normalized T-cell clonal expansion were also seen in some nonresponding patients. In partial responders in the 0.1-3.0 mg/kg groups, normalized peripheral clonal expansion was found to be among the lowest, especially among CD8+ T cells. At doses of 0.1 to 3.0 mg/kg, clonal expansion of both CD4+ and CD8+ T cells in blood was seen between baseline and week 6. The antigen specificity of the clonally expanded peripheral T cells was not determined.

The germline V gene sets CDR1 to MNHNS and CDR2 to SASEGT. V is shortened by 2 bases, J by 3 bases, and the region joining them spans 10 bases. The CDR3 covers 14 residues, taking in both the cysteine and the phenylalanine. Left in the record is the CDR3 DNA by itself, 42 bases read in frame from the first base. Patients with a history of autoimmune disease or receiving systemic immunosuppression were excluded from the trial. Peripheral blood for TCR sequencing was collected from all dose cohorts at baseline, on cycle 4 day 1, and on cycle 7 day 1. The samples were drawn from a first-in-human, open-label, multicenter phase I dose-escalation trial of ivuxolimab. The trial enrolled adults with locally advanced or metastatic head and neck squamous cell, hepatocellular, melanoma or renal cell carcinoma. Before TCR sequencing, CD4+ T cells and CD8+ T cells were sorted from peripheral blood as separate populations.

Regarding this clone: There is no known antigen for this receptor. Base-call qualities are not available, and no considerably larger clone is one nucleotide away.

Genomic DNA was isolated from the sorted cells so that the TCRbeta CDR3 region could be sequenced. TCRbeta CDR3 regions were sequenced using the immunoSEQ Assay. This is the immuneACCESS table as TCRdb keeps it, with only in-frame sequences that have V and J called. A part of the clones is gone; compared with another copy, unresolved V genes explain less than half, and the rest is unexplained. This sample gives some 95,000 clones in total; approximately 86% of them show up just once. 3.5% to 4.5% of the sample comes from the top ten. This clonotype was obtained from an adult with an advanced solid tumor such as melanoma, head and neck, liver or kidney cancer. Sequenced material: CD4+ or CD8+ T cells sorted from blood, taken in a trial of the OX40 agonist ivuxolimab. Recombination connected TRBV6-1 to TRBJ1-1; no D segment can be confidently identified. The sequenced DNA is TGTGCCAGCAGTGAACGGGCAGCGGACACTGAAGCTTTCTTT. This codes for CASSERAADTEAFF.